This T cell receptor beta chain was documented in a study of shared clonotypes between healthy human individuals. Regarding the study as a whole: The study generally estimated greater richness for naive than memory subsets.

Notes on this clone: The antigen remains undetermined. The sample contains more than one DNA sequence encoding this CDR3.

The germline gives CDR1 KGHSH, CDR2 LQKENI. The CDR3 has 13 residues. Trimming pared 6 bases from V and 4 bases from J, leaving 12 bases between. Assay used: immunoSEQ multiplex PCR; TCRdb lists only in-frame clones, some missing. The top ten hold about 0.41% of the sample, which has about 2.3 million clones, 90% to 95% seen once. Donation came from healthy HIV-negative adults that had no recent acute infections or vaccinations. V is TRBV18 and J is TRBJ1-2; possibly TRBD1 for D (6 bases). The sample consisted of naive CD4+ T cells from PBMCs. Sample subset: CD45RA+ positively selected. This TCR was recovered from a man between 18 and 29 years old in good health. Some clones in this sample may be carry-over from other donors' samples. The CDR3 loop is CASSPDRSYGYTF. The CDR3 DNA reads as TGTGCCAGCTCCCCTGACAGGTCCTATGGCTACACCTTC.